This entry features one T cell receptor beta chain sequence. The V and J ends lost 1 base and 3 bases, in that order; junction bases with no gene match: 11. Germline CDR1 is LGHNA and CDR2 is YNFKEQ. This CDR3 is 20 amino acids long. The data were taken from a study of T-cell reconstitution after alpha-beta-depleted transplantation in children. TCRbeta library construction was performed incorporating unique molecular identifiers. TCRdb called the PCR reads again in MiXCR, with one record for every CDR3 protein. This sample has some 500,000 distinct CDR3 sequences, with 32% found just once. The TCR comes from a human donor who donated a stem cell graft to a child with aplastic anemia. V is TRBV4-2 and J is TRBJ2-1, with 14 bases that match TRBD2. Sequencing used PBMCs from the stem cell graft donor, obtained from the stem cell graft. The CDR3 is CASSQGGLAGGHTLYNEQFF. The CDR3 DNA follows: TGTGCCAGCAGCCAAGGAGGACTAGCGGGAGGCCACACCCTCTACAATGAGCAGTTCTTC.